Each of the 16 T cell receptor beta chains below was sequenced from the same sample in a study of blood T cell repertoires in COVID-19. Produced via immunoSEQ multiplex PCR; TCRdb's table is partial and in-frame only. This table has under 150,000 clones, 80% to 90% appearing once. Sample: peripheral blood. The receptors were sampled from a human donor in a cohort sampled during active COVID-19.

The CDR3 sequence is CASSPGGDRAYNEQFF. CDR3 DNA: TGTGCCAGCAGCCCGGGGGGGGACCGGGCCTACAATGAGCAGTTCTTC. The chain is built from TRBV11-3 and TRBJ2-1; 8 nucleotides agree with TRBD2. CDR1 SGHNT and CDR2 YENEEA come from the germline V gene. The CDR3 length is 16 residues. V lost 5 bases to trimming and J lost 2 bases; unmatched junction nucleotides: 8.

The CDR3 DNA is TGTGCCAGCAGCGCCCAGAACTATGGCTACACCTTC. Its protein is CASSAQNYGYTF. The J gene is TRBJ1-2, the V gene TRBV28; D gene uncertain. Germline-derived CDR1 and CDR2 are MDHEN and SYDVKM. V gave up 6 bases and J gave up 2 bases, with 7 bases separating them. There are 12 residues in the CDR3.

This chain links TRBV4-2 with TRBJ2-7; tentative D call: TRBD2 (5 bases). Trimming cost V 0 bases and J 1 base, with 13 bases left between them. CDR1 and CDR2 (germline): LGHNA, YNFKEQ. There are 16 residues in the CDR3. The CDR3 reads CASSQDGDGRSYEQYF. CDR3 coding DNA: TGTGCCAGCAGCCAAGATGGGGATGGGAGATCCTACGAGCAGTACTTC.

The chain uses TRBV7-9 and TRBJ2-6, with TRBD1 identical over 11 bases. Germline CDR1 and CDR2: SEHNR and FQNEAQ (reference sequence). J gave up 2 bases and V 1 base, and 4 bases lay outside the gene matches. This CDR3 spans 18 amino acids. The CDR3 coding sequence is TGTGCCAGCAGCTTAGTTGGGACAGGGGGGGCTGGGGCCAACGTCCTGACTTTC. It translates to CASSLVGTGGAGANVLTF.

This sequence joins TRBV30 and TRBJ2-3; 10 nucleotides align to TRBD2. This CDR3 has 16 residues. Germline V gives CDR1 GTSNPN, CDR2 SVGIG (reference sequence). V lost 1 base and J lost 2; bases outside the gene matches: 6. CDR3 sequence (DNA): TGTGCCTGGAGTGCCCCGGGACTAGCGTTCACAGATACGCAGTATTTT. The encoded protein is CAWSAPGLAFTDTQYF.

The CDR3 coding sequence is TGTGCCAGCAGCCAATTGATCGGGACAGCTTCCTACGAGCAGTACTTC. The encoded protein is CASSQLIGTASYEQYF. The J gene is TRBJ2-7, the V gene TRBV16; TRBD1 agrees at 7 bases. Germline trimming cut 1 base from V and 1 base from J; bases unmatched to any gene: 7. CDR1 is KGHSY and CDR2 is FQNENV in the germline V gene. The CDR3 loop spans 16 amino acids.

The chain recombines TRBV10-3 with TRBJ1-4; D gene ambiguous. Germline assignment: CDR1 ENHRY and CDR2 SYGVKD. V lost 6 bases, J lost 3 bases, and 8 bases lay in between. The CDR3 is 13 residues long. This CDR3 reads CAISGNPNEKLFF. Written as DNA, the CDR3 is TGTGCCATCAGCGGGAATCCTAATGAAAAACTGTTTTTT.

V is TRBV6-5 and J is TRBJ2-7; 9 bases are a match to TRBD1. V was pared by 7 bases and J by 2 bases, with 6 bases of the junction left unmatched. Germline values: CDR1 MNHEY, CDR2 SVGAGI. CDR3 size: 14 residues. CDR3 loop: CASTRDRVAYEQYF. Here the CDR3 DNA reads TGTGCCAGCACAAGGGACAGGGTGGCCTACGAGCAGTACTTC.

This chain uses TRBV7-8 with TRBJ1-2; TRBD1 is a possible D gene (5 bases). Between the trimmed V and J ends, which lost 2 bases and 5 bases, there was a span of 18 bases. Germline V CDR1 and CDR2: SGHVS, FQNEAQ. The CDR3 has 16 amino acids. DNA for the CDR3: TGTGCCAGCAGCTTACCCAGGGATGCCCCGCCATATGGCTACACCTTC. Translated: CASSLPRDAPPYGYTF.

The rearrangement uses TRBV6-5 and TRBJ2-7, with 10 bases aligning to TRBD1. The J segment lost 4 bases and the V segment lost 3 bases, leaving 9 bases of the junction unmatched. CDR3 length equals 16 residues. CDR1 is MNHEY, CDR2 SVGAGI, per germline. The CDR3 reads CASSYLGQGEGYEQYF. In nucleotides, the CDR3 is TGTGCCAGCAGTTATTTAGGACAGGGGGAAGGTTACGAGCAGTACTTC.

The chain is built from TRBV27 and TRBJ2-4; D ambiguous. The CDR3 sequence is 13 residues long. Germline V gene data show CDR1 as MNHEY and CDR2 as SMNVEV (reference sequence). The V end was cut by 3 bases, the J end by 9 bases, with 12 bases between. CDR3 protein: CASSFGQQGIQYF. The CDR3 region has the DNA TGTGCCAGCAGTTTTGGGCAGCAAGGCATTCAGTACTTC.

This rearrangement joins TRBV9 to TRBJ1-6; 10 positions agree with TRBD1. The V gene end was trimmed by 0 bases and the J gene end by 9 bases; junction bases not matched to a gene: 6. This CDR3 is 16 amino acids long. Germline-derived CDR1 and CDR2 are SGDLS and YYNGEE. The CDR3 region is CASSVGGTGASSPLHF. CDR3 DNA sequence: TGTGCCAGCAGCGTAGGAGGGACAGGGGCCTCTTCACCCCTCCACTTT. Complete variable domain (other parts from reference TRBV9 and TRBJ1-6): DSGVTQTPKHLITATGQRVTLRCSPRSGDLSVYWYQQSLDQGLQFLIQYYNGEERAKGNILERFSAQQFPDLHSELNLSSLELGDSALYFCASSVGGTGASSPLHFGNGTRLTVT.

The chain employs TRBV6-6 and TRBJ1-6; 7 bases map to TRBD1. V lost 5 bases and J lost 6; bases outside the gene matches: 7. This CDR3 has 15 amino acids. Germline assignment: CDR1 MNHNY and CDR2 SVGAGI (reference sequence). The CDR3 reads CASSPTGQVNSPLHF. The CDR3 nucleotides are TGTGCCAGCAGTCCTACCGGACAGGTTAATTCACCCCTCCACTTT.

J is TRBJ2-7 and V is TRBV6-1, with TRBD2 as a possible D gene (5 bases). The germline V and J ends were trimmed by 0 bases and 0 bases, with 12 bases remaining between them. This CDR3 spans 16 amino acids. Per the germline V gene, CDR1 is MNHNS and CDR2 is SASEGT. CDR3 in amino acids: CASSEALVATSYEQYF. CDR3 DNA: TGTGCCAGCAGTGAAGCGTTGGTAGCGACCTCCTACGAGCAGTACTTC.

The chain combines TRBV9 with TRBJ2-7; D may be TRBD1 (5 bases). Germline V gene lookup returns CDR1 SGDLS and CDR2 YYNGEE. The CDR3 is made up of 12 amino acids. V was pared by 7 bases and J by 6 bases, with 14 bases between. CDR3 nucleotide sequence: TGTGCCAGCGGAAGATCAGGGTCCGAGCAGTACTTC. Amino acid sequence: CASGRSGSEQYF.

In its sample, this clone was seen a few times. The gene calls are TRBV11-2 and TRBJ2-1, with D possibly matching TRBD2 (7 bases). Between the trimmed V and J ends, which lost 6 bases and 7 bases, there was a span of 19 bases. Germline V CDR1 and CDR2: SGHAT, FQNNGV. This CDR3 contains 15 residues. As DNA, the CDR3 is TGTGCCAGCAGTCAACTGGGGGGGGGCCTTAATGAGCAGTTCTTC. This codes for CASSQLGGGLNEQFF.